The 5 T cell receptor beta chains below come from one sample, sequenced in a study of blood T cell repertoires in COVID-19. Profiled with immunoSEQ multiplex PCR; TCRdb holds only in-frame clones, not every one. The sample has 250,000 to 300,000 clones, 85% to 90% seen once. The sequencing input was PBMCs or T cells enriched from blood (not recorded which). The receptors were sampled from an older woman who had recovered from COVID-19.

The chain has TRBV28 and TRBJ1-1; 7 nucleotides line up with TRBD1. CDR1 is MDHEN and CDR2 is SYDVKM in the germline V gene. The CDR3 is made up of 16 amino acids. V lost 0 bases, J lost 6 bases, and 10 bases stayed unmatched. CDR3 region: CASSLWAGTANSEAFF. The DNA of the CDR3 is TGTGCCAGCAGTTTATGGGCGGGGACAGCCAACTCTGAAGCTTTCTTT. The full variable domain, in which reference TRBV28 and TRBJ1-1 provide the parts outside the CDR3, is DVKVTQSSRYLVKRTGEKVFLECVQDMDHENMFWYRQDPGLGLRLIYFSYDVKMKEKGDIPEGYSVSREKKERFSLILESASTNQTSMYLCASSLWAGTANSEAFFGQGTRLTVV.

As concerns this clone: Within the sample, other DNA sequences also encode this same CDR3. CDR3 protein: CASRPGGSNEKLFF. CDR3 nucleotide sequence: TGTGCCAGCAGACCCGGGGGGTCTAATGAAAAACTGTTTTTT. This chain connects TRBV28 to TRBJ1-4; D possibly corresponds to TRBD1 (5 bases). Trimming pared 6 bases from V and 3 bases from J, leaving 11 bases between. Germline CDR1 reads MDHEN; CDR2 reads SYDVKM. This CDR3 is built from 14 residues.

The chain recombines TRBV2 with TRBJ1-5; TRBD1 agrees at 9 bases. This CDR3 is built from 15 residues. Germline lookup yields CDR1 SNHLY and CDR2 FYNNEI. V gave up 6 bases and J gave up 3 bases; unmatched junction bases: 6. CDR3 DNA: TGTGCCAGCAGCGGGACAGGGATCGCCAATCAGCCCCAGCATTTT. Amino acid sequence: CASSGTGIANQPQHF.

The rearrangement links TRBV3-1 (or the pseudogene TRBV3-2) to TRBJ1-4; perhaps TRBD1 as D (5 bases). Germline values: CDR1 LGHDT, CDR2 YNNKEL (reference sequence). The CDR3 has 14 amino acids. Trimming removed 1 base from V and 8 bases from J, with 11 bases in between. The CDR3 DNA sequence: TGTGCCAGCAGCCAAGGAGGGGCGGGGGAAAAACTGTTTTTT. This sequence encodes CASSQGGAGEKLFF.

The J gene is TRBJ2-7, the V gene TRBV10-2; 11 bases are shared with TRBD2. CDR1 is WSHSY and CDR2 is SAAADI in the germline V gene. The CDR3 extends over 19 amino acids. After removal of 2 bases from V and 2 bases from J, the junction contained 14 bases not matched to a gene. The CDR3 DNA reads TGCGCCAGCAGTGAGCCTTTGGGGGACAGACTAGCGGGGACCTACGAGCAGTACTTC. Translated: CASSEPLGDRLAGTYEQYF.